This entry lists 19 T cell receptor beta chains sequenced from one sample in a study of neurological immune-mediated disorders. Time point described: longitudinal time-point 1 (baseline). TCRdb independently ran MiXCR on the 5' RACE reads; one entry per CDR3 protein. This sample carries approximately 70,000 distinct CDR3 sequences, 10% of them seen once, and the ten largest clones take roughly 10%. Sequencing used PBMCs. Receptors originate from a man in his thirties or forties in good health.

At least ten counts were recorded for this clonotype. This chain links TRBV7-9 with TRBJ2-2; D unresolved. Per germline, CDR1 SEHNR and CDR2 FQNEAQ (reference sequence). The CDR3 consists of 14 residues. V was pared by 2 bases and J by 4 bases, with 8 bases between. The CDR3 sequence: CASSLLSGTGELFF. DNA of the CDR3: TGTGCCAGCAGCTTACTCTCGGGCACCGGGGAGCTGTTTTTT.

This clonotype was seen at least ten times. The V gene is TRBV20-1, the J gene TRBJ1-1; 9 bases map to TRBD1. This CDR3 has 13 residues. Germline lookup yields CDR1 DFQATT and CDR2 SNEGSKA (reference sequence). The CDR3 DNA follows: TGCAGCGGACCGGGACAGGGCGACACTGAAGCTTTCTTT. Encoded protein: CSGPGQGDTEAFF.

The chain combines TRBV29-1 with TRBJ2-7; the match to TRBD2 covers 7 bases. Trimming took 4 bases from V and 6 from J; bases not matched to a gene: 6. The CDR3 runs to 12 residues. Germline V gives CDR1 SQVTM, CDR2 ANQGSEA. The DNA of the CDR3 is TGCAGCGTTGTACCGGGAGGAGTCGAGCAGTACTTC. Amino acid sequence: CSVVPGGVEQYF.

This clonotype was seen ten or more times. The V gene is TRBV7-6, the J gene TRBJ2-7, with 13 bases lining up with TRBD2. The CDR3 covers 19 residues. Germline-derived CDR1 and CDR2 are SGHVS and FNYEAQ. Trimming took 0 bases from V and 3 from J; bases not matched to a gene: 11. The CDR3 sequence is CASSLATGGGLAGVYEQYF. Written as DNA, the CDR3 is TGTGCCAGCAGCTTAGCAACAGGGGGCGGACTAGCGGGAGTCTACGAGCAGTACTTC.

V gene TRBV20-1 combines with J gene TRBJ2-7; D is possibly TRBD1 (6 bases). In germline, CDR1 is DFQATT, CDR2 SNEGSKA (reference sequence). The length of the CDR3 is 16 residues. V lost 0 bases and J 3 bases, leaving 18 bases between the germline ends. The CDR3 bases are TGCAGTGCTAGAGATACGGCAGGGGACCCTAACTACGAGCAGTACTTC. It codes for CSARDTAGDPNYEQYF.

This clonotype showed up many times. This rearrangement joins TRBV18 to TRBJ2-5, with D possibly being TRBD2 (6 bases). V was clipped by 0 bases and J by 1 base, with 15 bases between them. Per germline, CDR1 KGHSH and CDR2 LQKENI. This CDR3 has 17 amino acids. CDR3: CASSPPVGSLGQETQYF. In nucleotides, the CDR3 is TGTGCCAGCTCACCACCCGTCGGGAGCTTGGGCCAAGAGACCCAGTACTTC.

This clonotype was seen at least ten times. V and J are TRBV28 and TRBJ2-7; 8 bases match TRBD1. V was pared by 4 bases and J by 2 bases, with 4 bases of the junction left unmatched. This CDR3 comprises 14 residues. The germline V gene has CDR1 MDHEN and CDR2 SYDVKM. DNA of the CDR3: TGTGCCAGCAGTTCAGGGGGCCTCACCTACGAGCAGTACTTC. Translated, it gives CASSSGGLTYEQYF.

Points on this clonotype: A much larger clonotype is one base distant, so this may be a read error. The chain carries TRBV7-9 and TRBJ2-5; 7 nucleotides align to TRBD2. The CDR3 contains 16 residues. Germline V gene data show CDR1 as SEHNR and CDR2 as FQNEAQ (reference sequence). The CDR3 DNA follows: TGTGCCAGCAGCTGGCGGCCTAGCGGAGCCCAAGAGACCCAGTCCTTC. This encodes CASSWRPSGAQETQSF.

This clonotype appeared many times. This chain uses TRBV10-3 with TRBJ2-3; TRBD2 aligns across 9 bases. The junction had 2 bases not matched to a gene; V was cut back by 0 bases and J by 4 bases. Per germline, CDR1 ENHRY and CDR2 SYGVKD. The CDR3 has 15 amino acids. CDR3 region: CAISESAGGPDTQYF. CDR3 DNA: TGTGCCATCAGTGAGTCCGCGGGAGGGCCAGATACGCAGTATTTT.

This clonotype was recorded many times. The chain joins TRBV12-3 or TRBV12-4 to TRBJ2-2; D remains ambiguous. The length of the CDR3 is 12 residues. V lost 6 bases and J lost 2, with 4 bases in between. The CDR3 nucleotides are TGTGCCAGCAGGACCAACACCGGGGAGCTGTTTTTT. It codes for CASRTNTGELFF.

This clonotype showed up many times. V gene TRBV5-1 combines with J gene TRBJ2-5; D is possibly TRBD2 (6 bases). Trimming pared 2 bases from V and 2 bases from J, leaving 13 bases between. Germline lookup yields CDR1 SGHRS and CDR2 YFSETQ. The CDR3 covers 15 residues. The DNA for the CDR3 is TGCGCCAGCAGCTTAATTTCGGGGGATCAAGAGACCCAGTACTTC. This gives the protein CASSLISGDQETQYF.

This clonotype occurred many times. The genes are TRBV9 and TRBJ2-1, with 7 bases lining up with TRBD2. Trimming removed 6 bases from V and 7 bases from J; junction bases left unmatched: 1. Germline V gene data show CDR1 as SGDLS and CDR2 as YYNGEE. This CDR3 has 11 residues. In nucleotides, the CDR3 is TGTGCCAGCACCGGGGGGAATGAGCAGTTCTTC. Its protein product is CASTGGNEQFF.

The chain carries TRBV7-3 and TRBJ2-1; no definite D call. The germline V gene encodes CDR1 SGHTA and CDR2 FQGTGA. V lost 5 bases and J 0 bases, leaving 11 bases between the germline ends. This CDR3 spans 15 amino acids. CDR3 sequence: CASSHNPSSYNEQFF. The CDR3 nucleotides are TGTGCCAGCAGCCATAACCCAAGCTCCTACAATGAGCAGTTCTTC.

This clonotype showed up just a few times. This chain joins TRBV5-1 and TRBJ2-7; 14 bases line up with TRBD2. This CDR3 spans 15 amino acids. V shed 4 bases and J 7 bases; nucleotides not matched to a gene: 7. Germline CDR1 SGHRS, CDR2 YFSETQ. In DNA form, the CDR3 reads TGCGCCAGCAGCGAGGGACTAGCGGGAGTGTATGAGCAGTACTTC. It is translated as CASSEGLAGVYEQYF.

This clonotype was detected many times. The V call is TRBV15, the J call TRBJ2-1; 13 nucleotides match TRBD2. The CDR3 is 16 amino acids. The germline V gene encodes CDR1 LNHNV and CDR2 YYDKDF (reference sequence). The junction had 6 bases not matched to a gene; V was cut back by 3 bases and J by 7 bases. The CDR3 protein is CATSRAGTSGINEQFF. The CDR3 region has the DNA TGTGCCACCAGCAGGGCCGGGACTAGCGGGATAAATGAGCAGTTCTTC.

This clonotype has ten or more counts. This chain connects TRBV7-2 to TRBJ2-7, with 15 bases fitting TRBD2. Germline CDR1 is SGHTA and CDR2 is FQGNSA. CDR3 size: 20 residues. V shed 2 bases, J shed 0 bases, and the junction held 11 bases outside the gene matches. CDR3 region: CASSLYGGTSGRPSSYEQYF. The CDR3 nucleotides are TGTGCCAGCAGCTTATACGGAGGGACTAGCGGGAGGCCATCCTCCTACGAGCAGTACTTC.

This clonotype was counted many times. The V and J genes are TRBV12-3 or TRBV12-4 and TRBJ2-7; unclear D gene. The CDR3 length is 13 residues. V was cut by 1 base and J by 2 bases, with 6 bases left in between. This CDR3 reads CASSLVLTYEQYF. CDR3 coding DNA: TGTGCCAGCAGTTTAGTACTGACCTACGAGCAGTACTTC.

This clonotype was counted at least ten times. This rearrangement joins TRBV5-1 to TRBJ1-1, with 7 bases aligning to TRBD1. This CDR3 is 13 amino acids long. From germline, CDR1 is SGHRS and CDR2 YFSETQ. Trimming cost V 4 bases and J 0 bases; bases outside gene matches: 0. CDR3 loop: CASSDRVNTEAFF. The CDR3 DNA reads as TGCGCCAGCAGCGACAGGGTGAACACTGAAGCTTTCTTT. Full variable domain (outside the CDR3, taken from reference TRBV5-1 and TRBJ1-1): KAGVTQTPRYLIKTRGQQVTLSCSPISGHRSVSWYQQTPGQGLQFLFEYFSETQRNKGNFPGRFSGRQFSNSRSEMNVSTLELGDSALYLCASSDRVNTEAFFGQGTRLTVV.

This clonotype was counted at least ten times. The chain recombines TRBV27 with TRBJ2-1; no definite D call. CDR1 MNHEY and CDR2 SMNVEV come from the germline V gene (reference sequence). The germline V and J ends were trimmed by 2 bases and 5 bases, with 10 bases remaining between them. CDR3 length equals 14 residues. The CDR3 region is CASSLVGRHNEQFF. The DNA of the CDR3 is TGTGCCAGCAGTTTAGTCGGGCGCCACAATGAGCAGTTCTTC.